The 21 T cell receptor beta chains in this list originate from one sample, sequenced in a study of T cells in localized non-small cell lung cancer. Produced via immunoSEQ multiplex PCR; TCRdb's table is partial and in-frame only. The sample lists approximately 2,000 clones; roughly 23% were seen once. The sequenced sample was normal lung tissue next to the tumor, obtained before any cancer treatment. The receptors come from a female donor at least 60 years old with stage I lung adenocarcinoma.

This clone was picked up a small number of times. The V call is TRBV4-1, the J call TRBJ2-3; D may be TRBD1 (6 bases). The CDR3 length is 17 residues. The germline gives CDR1 MGHRA, CDR2 YSYEKL. Between the trimmed V and J ends, which lost 2 bases and 1 base, there was a span of 16 bases. The CDR3 protein is CASSQPIPGHGTDTQYF. DNA for the CDR3: TGCGCCAGCAGCCAACCAATACCGGGACACGGCACAGATACGCAGTATTTT.

The V and J genes are TRBV6-8 and TRBJ1-5; 9 bases are shared with TRBD1. The V and J ends lost 7 bases and 0 bases, in that order; junction bases with no gene match: 4. The CDR3 loop spans 15 amino acids. Germline-derived CDR1 and CDR2 are MNHGY and SAAAGT. The CDR3 loop is CASKRQGGSNQPQHF. CDR3 nucleotides: TGTGCCAGCAAAAGACAGGGGGGTAGCAATCAGCCCCAGCATTTT.

This chain connects TRBV19 to TRBJ2-7; 7 positions match TRBD2. Germline V gene data show CDR1 as LNHDA and CDR2 as SQIVND (reference sequence). The CDR3 loop spans 14 amino acids. V dropped 1 base and J dropped 2; count of bases not matched to a gene: 2. CDR3 bases: TGTGCCAGTAGTATAGCAGGGACTACCTACGAGCAGTACTTC. It yields the protein CASSIAGTTYEQYF.

This chain connects TRBV18 to TRBJ2-7; 9 bases match TRBD1. Germline V gene data show CDR1 as KGHSH and CDR2 as LQKENI. The CDR3 extends over 13 amino acids. V was pared by 2 bases and J by 7 bases, with 3 bases of the junction left unmatched. The CDR3 DNA reads TGTGCCAGCTCACCAACAGGGGGCACGGAGCAGTACTTC. Its protein is CASSPTGGTEQYF.

There are a few counts of this clone. The gene calls are TRBV29-1 and TRBJ2-4; possible D gene TRBD1, 5 bases. The CDR3 loop spans 12 amino acids. Germline values: CDR1 SQVTM, CDR2 ANQGSEA. Between the trimmed V and J ends, which lost 3 bases and 6 bases, there was a span of 9 bases. Written as DNA, the CDR3 is TGCAGCGTTGACGGTAGGGGAAACATTCAGTACTTC. It translates to CSVDGRGNIQYF.

V is TRBV29-1 and J is TRBJ1-2; D is undetermined. Germline V gene sequence: CDR1 SQVTM, CDR2 ANQGSEA. Trimming pared 3 bases from V and 4 bases from J, leaving 9 bases between. This CDR3 spans 12 amino acids. The DNA for the CDR3 is TGCAGCGTTGAGGGTTCCAGCTATGGCTACACCTTC. Residues: CSVEGSSYGYTF.

The chain uses TRBV19 and TRBJ1-5; the D gene is possibly TRBD1 (5 bases). Germline CDR1 and CDR2: LNHDA and SQIVND (reference sequence). This CDR3 region has 13 residues. The germline V and J ends were trimmed by 6 bases and 6 bases, with 12 bases remaining between them. The CDR3 region is CASSQGLFQPQHF. CDR3 sequence (DNA): TGTGCCAGTAGCCAGGGTTTATTTCAGCCCCAGCATTTT.

This clone appeared a few times. The chain has TRBV11-3 and TRBJ2-2; weak D call: TRBD1 (6 bases). V was clipped by 0 bases and J by 4 bases, with 12 bases between them. Germline V gene sequence: CDR1 SGHNT, CDR2 YENEEA. The CDR3 contains 16 residues. This CDR3 is CASSLEGAGTTGELFF. The CDR3 region has the DNA TGTGCCAGCAGCTTAGAGGGGGCAGGGACCACCGGGGAGCTGTTTTTT.

The chain has TRBV19 and TRBJ2-7; D gene ambiguous. Germline-derived CDR1 and CDR2 are LNHDA and SQIVND (reference sequence). Trimming cost V 0 bases and J 6 bases, with 6 bases left between them. The CDR3 has 12 residues. CDR3 nucleotides: TGTGCCAGTAGTATAGAGGGCAGCGAGCAGTACTTC. Its translation is CASSIEGSEQYF.

This chain joins TRBV29-1 and TRBJ2-7; the D gene is possibly TRBD2 (6 bases). The V end was cut by 6 bases, the J end by 4 bases, with 13 bases between. This CDR3 contains 12 residues. Germline CDR1 is SQVTM and CDR2 is ANQGSEA. The CDR3 bases are TGCAGCGTGGTGGGGACTGAATACGAGCAGTACTTC. The encoded protein is CSVVGTEYEQYF.

The sample holds a few counts of this clone. The CDR3 DNA sequence: TGTGCCAGCACCCTAGGGGGAGGGGCCTACGAGCAGTACTTC. Protein product: CASTLGGGAYEQYF. The V gene is TRBV6-8, the J gene TRBJ2-7, with D maybe TRBD2 (7 bases). Germline V gives CDR1 MNHGY, CDR2 SAAAGT. Trimming removed 7 bases at V and 2 bases at J, with 15 bases between. The CDR3 runs 14 residues.

By sample share, this clone is medium-sized. The rearrangement joins TRBV11-3 to TRBJ2-3, with 9 nucleotides matching TRBD2. The trim removed 4 bases at V and 1 base at J, leaving 9 bases unmatched. This CDR3 contains 17 residues. CDR1 and CDR2 from the germline V gene are SGHNT and YENEEA. In DNA, the CDR3 is TGTGCCAGCAGCTCCCGGCGGGAGGGATGGGGCACAGATACGCAGTATTTT. It encodes CASSSRREGWGTDTQYF.

This clone qualifies as large. CDR3 sequence: CASRQPSSNQPQHF. Here the CDR3 DNA reads TGTGCCAGCAGGCAGCCGTCTAGCAATCAGCCCCAGCATTTT. This chain joins TRBV6-8 and TRBJ1-5, with D hard to call. CDR3 length: 14 residues. Trimming stripped 6 bases from V and 0 bases from J, with 9 bases between. CDR1 is MNHGY, CDR2 SAAAGT, per germline.

The chain combines TRBV11-3 with TRBJ2-1; 10 bases line up with TRBD1. Trimming took 2 bases from V and 8 from J; bases not matched to a gene: 6. CDR1 is SGHNT and CDR2 is YENEEA in the germline V gene. The CDR3 has 15 residues. CDR3 in amino acids: CASSLNFGTGDEQFF. For the CDR3, the DNA is TGTGCCAGCAGCTTAAACTTCGGGACAGGGGATGAGCAGTTCTTC.

The chain has TRBV18 and TRBJ2-4, with a weak D call TRBD2 (5 bases). This CDR3 region has 20 residues. The V gene lost 2 bases and the J gene lost 1 base, with 24 bases spanning the gap. Per germline, CDR1 KGHSH and CDR2 LQKENI. The DNA of the CDR3 is TGTGCCAGCTCACCATTGGAGGTAACTCAGGATAGTCGGGCCAAAAACATTCAGTACTTC. This translates into CASSPLEVTQDSRAKNIQYF.

The chain employs TRBV6-8 and TRBJ1-1; D is possibly TRBD1 (5 bases). This CDR3 has 13 amino acids. CDR1 and CDR2 from the germline V gene are MNHGY and SAAAGT. Trimming shortened V by 2 bases and J by 1 base, and 5 bases separated the two germline ends. The CDR3 protein is CASSYRGNTEAFF. Here the CDR3 DNA reads TGTGCCAGCAGTTACAGGGGGAACACTGAAGCTTTCTTT.

This sequence joins TRBV28 and TRBJ2-2; TRBD1 is a possible D gene (6 bases). The ends were cut back, 2 bases at V and 7 bases at J, with 11 bases in the middle. The CDR3 is 14 amino acids. The germline V gene encodes CDR1 MDHEN and CDR2 SYDVKM. CDR3 nucleotide sequence: TGTGCCAGCAGTTTACAGGGGAGCGGCGGGGAGCTGTTTTTT. It encodes CASSLQGSGGELFF.

This clone has only a few counts. The chain has TRBV30 and TRBJ2-7; D gene unclear. Per the germline V gene, CDR1 is GTSNPN and CDR2 is SVGIG (reference sequence). V lost 0 bases and J 5 bases, leaving 11 bases between the germline ends. The CDR3 length is 13 residues. Here the CDR3 reads CAWSVRARDEQYF. The DNA for the CDR3 is TGTGCCTGGAGTGTACGGGCCCGGGACGAGCAGTACTTC.

The J gene is TRBJ2-1, the V gene TRBV18; D is perhaps TRBD2 (6 bases). CDR3 length: 14 amino acids. CDR1 is KGHSH, CDR2 LQKENI, per germline. Trimming removed 0 bases at V and 6 bases at J, with 9 bases between. CDR3 sequence reads: CASSPPSGSNEQFF. The CDR3 nucleotides are TGTGCCAGCTCACCACCTAGCGGATCCAATGAGCAGTTCTTC. The variable domain in full, with the rest retrieved from reference TRBV18 and TRBJ2-1, is NAGVMQNPRHLVRRRGQEARLRCSPMKGHSHVYWYRQLPEEGLKFMVYLQKENIIDESGMPKERFSAEFPKEGPSILRIQQVVRGDSAAYFCASSPPSGSNEQFFGPGTRLTVL.

The chain links TRBV6-8 to TRBJ2-5, with 9 bases identical to TRBD1. The CDR3 extends over 16 amino acids. Germline values: CDR1 MNHGY, CDR2 SAAAGT. J gave up 5 bases and V 6 bases, and 13 bases lay outside the gene matches. Here the CDR3 DNA reads TGTGCCAGCAGCCAAACGGACAGGGGAGGCTTGGAGACCCAGTACTTC. Translating gives CASSQTDRGGLETQYF.

CDR3 DNA: TGCAGCGTTGTTGGACTAGCAGACCAAGAGACCCAGTACTTC. Amino acid sequence: CSVVGLADQETQYF. The chain carries TRBV29-1 and TRBJ2-5; 8 bases align to TRBD2. With 4 bases clipped from V and 0 bases from J, the junction kept 4 bases outside the gene matches. The germline V gene has CDR1 SQVTM and CDR2 ANQGSEA. This CDR3 is 14 amino acids long.